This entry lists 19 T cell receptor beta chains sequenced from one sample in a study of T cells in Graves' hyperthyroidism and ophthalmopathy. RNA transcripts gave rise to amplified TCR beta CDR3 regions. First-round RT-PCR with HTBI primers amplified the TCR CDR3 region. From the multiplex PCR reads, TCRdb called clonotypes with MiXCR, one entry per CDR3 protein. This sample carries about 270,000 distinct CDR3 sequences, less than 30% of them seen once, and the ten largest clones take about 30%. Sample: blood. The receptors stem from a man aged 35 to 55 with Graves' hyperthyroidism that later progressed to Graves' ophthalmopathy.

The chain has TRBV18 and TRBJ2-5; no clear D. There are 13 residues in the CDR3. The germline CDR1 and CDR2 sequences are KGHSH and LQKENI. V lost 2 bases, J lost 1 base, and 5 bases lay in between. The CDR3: CASSPATQETQYF. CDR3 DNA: TGTGCCAGCTCACCAGCAACCCAAGAGACCCAGTACTTC.

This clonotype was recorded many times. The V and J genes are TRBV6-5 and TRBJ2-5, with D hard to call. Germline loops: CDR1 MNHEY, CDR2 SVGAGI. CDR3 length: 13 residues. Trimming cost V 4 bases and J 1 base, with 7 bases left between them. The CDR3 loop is CASSSEAQETQYF. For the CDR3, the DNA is TGTGCCAGCAGTTCCGAGGCCCAAGAGACCCAGTACTTC.

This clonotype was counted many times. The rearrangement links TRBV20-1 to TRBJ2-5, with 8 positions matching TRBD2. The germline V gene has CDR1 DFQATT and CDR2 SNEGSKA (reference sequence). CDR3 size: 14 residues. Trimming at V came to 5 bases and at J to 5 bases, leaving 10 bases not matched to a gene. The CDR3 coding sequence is TGCAGTGCTCGTCTCCCGGGAGGGGGGGAGACCCAGTACTTC. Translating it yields CSARLPGGGETQYF.

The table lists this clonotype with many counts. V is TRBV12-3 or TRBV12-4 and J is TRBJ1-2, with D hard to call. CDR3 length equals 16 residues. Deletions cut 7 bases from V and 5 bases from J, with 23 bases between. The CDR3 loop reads CASTLSLREALYGYTF. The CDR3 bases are TGTGCCAGCACCCTCAGCCTTAGGGAAGCCCTTTATGGCTACACCTTC.

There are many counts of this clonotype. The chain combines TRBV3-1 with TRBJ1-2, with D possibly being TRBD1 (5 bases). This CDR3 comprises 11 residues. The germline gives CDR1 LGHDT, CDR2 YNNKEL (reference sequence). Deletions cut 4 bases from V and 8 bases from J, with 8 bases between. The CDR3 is CASSLGTGYTF. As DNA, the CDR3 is TGTGCCAGCAGCCTAGGGACGGGCTACACCTTC.

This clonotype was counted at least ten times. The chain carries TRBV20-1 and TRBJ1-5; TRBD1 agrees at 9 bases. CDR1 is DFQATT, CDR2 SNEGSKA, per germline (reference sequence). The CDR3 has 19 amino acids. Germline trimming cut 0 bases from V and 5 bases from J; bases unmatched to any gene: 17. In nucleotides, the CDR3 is TGCAGTGCTAGAGATTATAAGGGACAGGGCCTGACGGGAGATCAGCCCCAGCATTTT. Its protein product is CSARDYKGQGLTGDQPQHF.

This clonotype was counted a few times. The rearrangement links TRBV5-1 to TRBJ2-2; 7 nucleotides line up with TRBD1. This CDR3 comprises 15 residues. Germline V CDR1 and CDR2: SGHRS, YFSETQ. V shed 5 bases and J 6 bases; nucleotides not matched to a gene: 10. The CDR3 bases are TGCGCCAGCAGAATGACAGGGCACGAGGCCGGGGAGCTGTTTTTT. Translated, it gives CASRMTGHEAGELFF. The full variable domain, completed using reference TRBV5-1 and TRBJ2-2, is KAGVTQTPRYLIKTRGQQVTLSCSPISGHRSVSWYQQTPGQGLQFLFEYFSETQRNKGNFPGRFSGRQFSNSRSEMNVSTLELGDSALYLCASRMTGHEAGELFFGEGSRLTVL.

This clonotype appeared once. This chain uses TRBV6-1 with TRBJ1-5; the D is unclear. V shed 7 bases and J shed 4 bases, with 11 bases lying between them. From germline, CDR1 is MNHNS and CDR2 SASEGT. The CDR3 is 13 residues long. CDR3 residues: CASIDSGNQPQHF. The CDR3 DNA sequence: TGTGCCAGCATCGATTCGGGAAATCAGCCCCAGCATTTT.

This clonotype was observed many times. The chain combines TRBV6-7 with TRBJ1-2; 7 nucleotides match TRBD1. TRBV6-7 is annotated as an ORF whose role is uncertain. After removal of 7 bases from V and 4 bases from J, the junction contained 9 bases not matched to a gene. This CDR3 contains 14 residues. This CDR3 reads CASNTGAPVYGYTF. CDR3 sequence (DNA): TGTGCCAGCAATACAGGGGCCCCCGTCTATGGCTACACCTTC.

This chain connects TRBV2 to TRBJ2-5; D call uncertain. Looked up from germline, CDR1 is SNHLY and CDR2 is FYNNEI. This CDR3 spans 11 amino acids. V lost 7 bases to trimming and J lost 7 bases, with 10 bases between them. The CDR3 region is CASILPGTQYF. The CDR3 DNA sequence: TGTGCCAGCATACTGCCTGGGACCCAGTACTTC.

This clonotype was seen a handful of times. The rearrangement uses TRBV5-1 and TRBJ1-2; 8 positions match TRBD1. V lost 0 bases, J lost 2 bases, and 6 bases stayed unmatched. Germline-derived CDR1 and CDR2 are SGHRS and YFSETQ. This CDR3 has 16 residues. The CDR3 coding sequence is TGCGCCAGCAGCTTGGTACAGGGGGAATTGAACTATGGCTACACCTTC. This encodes CASSLVQGELNYGYTF.

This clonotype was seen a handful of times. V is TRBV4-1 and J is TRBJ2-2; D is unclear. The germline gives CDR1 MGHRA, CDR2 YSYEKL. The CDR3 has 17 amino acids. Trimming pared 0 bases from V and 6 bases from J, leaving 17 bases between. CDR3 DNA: TGCGCCAGCAGCCAAGAACAAGGGTACTCAGACGCCGGGGAGCTGTTTTTT. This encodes CASSQEQGYSDAGELFF.

CDR3 DNA sequence: TGTGCCAGCAGCCCCTCGCGACAGGGAGAGTACCTTAACTATGGCTACACCTTC. This sequence encodes CASSPSRQGEYLNYGYTF. The rearrangement uses TRBV7-8 and TRBJ1-2; TRBD1 matches 7 bases. Germline CDR1 is SGHVS and CDR2 is FQNEAQ. V lost 5 bases to trimming and J lost 1 base; unmatched junction nucleotides: 16. The CDR3 consists of 18 residues.

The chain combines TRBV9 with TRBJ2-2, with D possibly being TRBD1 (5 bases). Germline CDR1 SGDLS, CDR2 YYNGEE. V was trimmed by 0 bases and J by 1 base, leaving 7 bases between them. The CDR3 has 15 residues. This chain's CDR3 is CASSVVGVNTGELFF. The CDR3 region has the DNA TGTGCCAGCAGCGTAGTAGGGGTGAACACCGGGGAGCTGTTTTTT.

The CDR3 nucleotides read TGTGCCAGCAGCCCAAAAGGGTTGTATGACACTGAAGCTTTCTTT. Residues: CASSPKGLYDTEAFF. This chain connects TRBV12-3 or TRBV12-4 to TRBJ1-1; D is unresolved. There are 15 residues in the CDR3. The V end was cut by 6 bases, the J end by 3 bases, with 17 bases between.

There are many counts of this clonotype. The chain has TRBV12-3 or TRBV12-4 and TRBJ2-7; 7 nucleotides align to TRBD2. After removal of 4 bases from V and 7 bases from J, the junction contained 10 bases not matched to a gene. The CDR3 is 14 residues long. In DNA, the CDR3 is TGTGCCAGCAGTTATGGGGGAGGGTCTCGGGAGCAGTACTTC. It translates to CASSYGGGSREQYF.

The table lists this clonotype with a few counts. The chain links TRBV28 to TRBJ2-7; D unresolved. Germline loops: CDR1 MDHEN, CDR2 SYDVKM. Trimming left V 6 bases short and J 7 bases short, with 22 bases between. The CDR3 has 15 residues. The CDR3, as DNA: TGTGCCAGCAGCGACGCGGCGGCTACACTGGGAGAGCAGTACTTC. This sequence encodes CASSDAAATLGEQYF.

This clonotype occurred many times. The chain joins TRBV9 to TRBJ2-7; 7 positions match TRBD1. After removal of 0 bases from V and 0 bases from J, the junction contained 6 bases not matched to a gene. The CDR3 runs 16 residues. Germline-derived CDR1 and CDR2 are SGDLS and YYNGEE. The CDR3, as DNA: TGTGCCAGCAGCGTAGCTGGGGACAGCCTCTCCTACGAGCAGTACTTC. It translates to CASSVAGDSLSYEQYF.

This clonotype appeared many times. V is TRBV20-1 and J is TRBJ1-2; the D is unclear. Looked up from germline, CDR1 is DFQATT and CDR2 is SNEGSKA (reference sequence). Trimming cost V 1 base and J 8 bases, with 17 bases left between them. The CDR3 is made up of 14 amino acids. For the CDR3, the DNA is TGCAGTGCTAGAGGGTCGACTGGGATGAGGGGCTACACCTTC. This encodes CSARGSTGMRGYTF.